This TCR beta chain is from a study of T cells in localized non-small cell lung cancer. TCRdb's copy holds only in-frame clones and misses some; the assay was immunoSEQ multiplex PCR. The sample consists of 9,600 or so clones, 80% to 95% of them appearing once. A remark on this clone: Its antigen is as yet unknown.

Overall study results and limits: Uninvolved adjacent lung showed the highest T cell clonality, exceeding tumor. The appearance of a median approximately 55 of the top 100 tumor clones was seen in adjacent lung.

The CDR3 sequence is 17 residues long. The germline V and J ends were trimmed by 7 bases and 0 bases, with 18 bases remaining between them. From germline, CDR1 is MNHEY and CDR2 SMNVEV (reference sequence). This material consisted of peripheral blood, taken before any cancer treatment. The TCR comes from a male donor at least 60 years old with stage III squamous cell lung carcinoma. The rearrangement uses TRBV27 and TRBJ2-2; D might be TRBD1 or TRBD2, each matching 6 bases. For the CDR3, the DNA is TGTGCCAGCACATGGGGAAGGGGGGCCGCGAACACCGGGGAGCTGTTTTTT. This translates into CASTWGRGAANTGELFF.